Below, one T cell receptor beta chain is given with its context. Its antigen is not yet known. Per-nucleotide qualities are absent, and no much larger clonotype sits a single base away. These data originate in a study of blood T cells in healthy people across ages (dated by TCRdb to about 2015). General notes on the study: In model experiments, roughly one uniquely barcoded TCR beta cDNA molecule per two T cells was captured by template switching. Age-related changes in TCR beta repertoire diversity were measured in the study by deep sequencing normalized with unique cDNA molecular identifiers. The donors were divided into four age groups: young (average roughly 15 years), middle-aged (almost 40), aged (roughly 60) and long-lived (about 84). To avoid experimental bias, donors of different ages were distributed randomly across sequencing lanes. The study analyzed two additional independent replicas of 1 million unique cDNA reads from the same blood draw for two donors, one aged 18 to 29 and one aged 80 or older. General study outcomes and caveats: Donor CMV infection status was unknown, potentially confounding age-related changes in expanded clonotypes. Observed TCR beta diversity per million T cells fell roughly linearly with age, and a significant reduction was already apparent by age around 36. Total diversity estimates from one million sequenced T cells were considered lower bounds and underestimates. Since profiling was done on bulk unsorted PBMCs, naive and antigen-experienced compartments could not be conclusively compared. The long-lived group showed more naive CD4+ T cells, fewer expanded clones and increased TCR diversity than the aged group, suggesting age selection. A strong correlation was found between observed TCR beta diversity and the percentage of naive T cells measured by flow cytometry.

Libraries were built with 5' RACE. The sample was run on an Illumina HiSeq 2500. A second PCR of roughly 7 to 11 cycles was performed with a sample-barcoded 5' primer and a J-beta primer mix. A template-switch 5' adaptor carrying 12 random nucleotides introduced a unique molecular identifier onto each TCR beta cDNA molecule. At least 2.5 million CDR3-containing paired-end reads were obtained from each sample. First-strand cDNA was synthesized from all RNA with the Mint cDNA synthesis kit, primed by a TRBC-specific oligonucleotide. After uracil-DNA glycosylase treatment, a first 18-cycle PCR used universal primers M1SS and BC2_uni_R on all cDNA. The published analysis was carried out like this. Each sample was normalized by randomly selecting 1 million high-quality reads, each carrying a distinct molecular identifier. Reads with shared molecular identifiers were discarded instead of being binned into consensus sequences. MiTCR, with a Q25 quality threshold and the strictest error-elimination algorithm, was used for CDR3 identification, clonotype clustering and error correction. A nonparametric unseen species model with Euler transformation was used to estimate a lower bound on total TCR beta diversity. In-frame beta chains were kept once TCRdb had trimmed the public reads at Q25 with fastp and called clones with MiXCR. Each entry is one CDR3 protein sequence, shown with its most common DNA and genes. These V and J calls are TCRdb output, not the study's own analysis. This sample gives about 1.6 million distinct CDR3 sequences in total; about 35% of them show up just once. The ten largest account for over 9% of the sample.

The roughly 39 donors, aged about 6 to 100 years, were systemically healthy Caucasian individuals from Russia. Each donor gave around 9 milliliters of peripheral blood, collected into EDTA-treated Vacutainer tubes. Ficoll-Paque density-gradient centrifugation was used to isolate PBMCs, with at least 7 million per sample. Total RNA was extracted from PBMCs with Trizol reagent, with at least 5 micrograms obtained per sample. For every donor, an aliquot of PBMCs went through flow cytometry to measure the percentages of naive CD45RAhigh/CD27high T cells. There are 12 amino acids in the CDR3, from cysteine to phenylalanine inclusive. Solely the CDR3 DNA is kept, with 36 bases framed from the first base. The junction carries 10 bases between V and J, which are trimmed by 3 bases and 7 bases respectively. The germline V gene (reference sequence) gives CDR1 as SGHNT and CDR2 as YYREEE.

The sequence links TRBV5-4 to TRBJ2-5, with a weak D call of TRBD1 (6 bases match). The sequence came from a woman aged 25 to 39 in good health. Sequencing was done on a sample of blood. The CDR3 amino acid sequence is: CASSWGLGTQYF. The DNA sequence is as follows: TGTGCCAGCAGCTGGGGGCTGGGGACCCAGTACTTC.